This TCR beta chain was sequenced during a study of blood T cells in healthy people across ages. Study-wide results and limits: Underestimates were what the diversity estimates from one million T cells were considered to be. More naive CD4+ cells and higher diversity were found in long-lived than in aged donors.

Concerning this clonotype itself: The antigen remains unidentified.

Per-sample PBMC isolation yielded at least 7 million cells. CDR1 and CDR2 (germline): DFQATT, SNEGSKA (reference sequence). The V end was cut by 6 bases, the J end by 9 bases, with 18 bases between. This CDR3 spans 12 amino acids. A second PCR of about 6 to 11 cycles used a sample-barcoded 5' primer and a J-beta primer mix. One entry per CDR3 protein results from TCRdb running MiXCR on the 5' RACE reads. There are about 1.4 million distinct CDR3 sequences in the sample; almost 60% occur only once, and roughly 7% lies in the top ten. The chain couples TRBV20-1 to TRBJ2-7; maybe TRBD2 (6 bases). The sample comprised blood. The TCR was taken from a young man in good health. CDR3 loop: CSAQGLALGQYF. CDR3 DNA sequence: TGCAGTGCCCAGGGACTGGCCCTAGGGCAGTACTTC.